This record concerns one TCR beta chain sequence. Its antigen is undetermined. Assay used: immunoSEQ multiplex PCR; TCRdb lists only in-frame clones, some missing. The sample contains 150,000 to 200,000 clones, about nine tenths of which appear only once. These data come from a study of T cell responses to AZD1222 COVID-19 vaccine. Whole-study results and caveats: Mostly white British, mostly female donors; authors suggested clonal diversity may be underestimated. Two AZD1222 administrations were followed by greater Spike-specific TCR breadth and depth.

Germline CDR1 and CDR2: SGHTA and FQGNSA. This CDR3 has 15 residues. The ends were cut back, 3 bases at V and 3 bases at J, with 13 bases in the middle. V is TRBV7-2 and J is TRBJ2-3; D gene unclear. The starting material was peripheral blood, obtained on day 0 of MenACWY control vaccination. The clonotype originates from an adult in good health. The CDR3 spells CASSFPEPNTDTQYF. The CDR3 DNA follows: TGTGCCAGCAGCTTCCCCGAACCCAATACAGATACGCAGTATTTT.